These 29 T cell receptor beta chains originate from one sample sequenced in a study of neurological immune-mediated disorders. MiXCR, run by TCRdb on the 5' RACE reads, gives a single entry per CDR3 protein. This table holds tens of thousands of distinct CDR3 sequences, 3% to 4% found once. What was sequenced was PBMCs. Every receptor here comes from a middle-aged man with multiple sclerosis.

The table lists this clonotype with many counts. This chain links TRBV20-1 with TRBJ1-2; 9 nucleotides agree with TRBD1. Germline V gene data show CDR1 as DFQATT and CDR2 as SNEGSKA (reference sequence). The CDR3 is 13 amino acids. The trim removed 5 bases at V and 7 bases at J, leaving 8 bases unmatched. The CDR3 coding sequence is TGCAGTGCTGATACCGGGACAGGGCGTGGCTACACCTTC. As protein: CSADTGTGRGYTF.

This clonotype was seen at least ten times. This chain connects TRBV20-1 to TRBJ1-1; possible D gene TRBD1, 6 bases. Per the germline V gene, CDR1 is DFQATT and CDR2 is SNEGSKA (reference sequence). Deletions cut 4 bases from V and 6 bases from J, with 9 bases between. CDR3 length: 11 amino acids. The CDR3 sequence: CSANRAAEAFF. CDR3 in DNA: TGCAGTGCTAACAGGGCGGCTGAAGCTTTCTTT.

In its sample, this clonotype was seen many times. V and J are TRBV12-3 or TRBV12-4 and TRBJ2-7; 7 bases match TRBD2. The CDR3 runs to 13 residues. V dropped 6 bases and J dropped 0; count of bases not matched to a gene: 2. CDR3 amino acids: CASRTSPSYEQYF. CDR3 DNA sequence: TGTGCCAGCAGGACTAGCCCCTCCTACGAGCAGTACTTC.

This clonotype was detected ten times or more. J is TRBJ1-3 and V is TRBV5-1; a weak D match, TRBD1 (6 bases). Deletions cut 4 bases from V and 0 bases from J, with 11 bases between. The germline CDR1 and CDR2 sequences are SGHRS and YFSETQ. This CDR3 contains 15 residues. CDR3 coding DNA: TGCGCCAGCAGCCCCGACAGGAACTCTGGAAACACCATATATTTT. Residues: CASSPDRNSGNTIYF.

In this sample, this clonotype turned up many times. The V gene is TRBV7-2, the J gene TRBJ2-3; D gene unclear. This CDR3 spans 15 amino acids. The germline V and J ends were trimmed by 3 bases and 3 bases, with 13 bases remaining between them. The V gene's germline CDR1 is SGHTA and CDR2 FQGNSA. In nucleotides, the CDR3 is TGTGCCAGCAGCTTCGTTGGTGGTAGAACAGATACGCAGTATTTT. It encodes CASSFVGGRTDTQYF.

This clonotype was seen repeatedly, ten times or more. The CDR3 protein is CSVDQRQGTTYNEQFF. The CDR3, as DNA: TGCAGCGTTGACCAGAGACAGGGGACAACCTACAATGAGCAGTTCTTC. The rearrangement uses TRBV29-1 and TRBJ2-1; 8 positions agree with TRBD1. V lost 3 bases to trimming and J lost 2 bases; unmatched junction nucleotides: 9. Germline assignment: CDR1 SQVTM and CDR2 ANQGSEA. This CDR3 spans 16 amino acids.

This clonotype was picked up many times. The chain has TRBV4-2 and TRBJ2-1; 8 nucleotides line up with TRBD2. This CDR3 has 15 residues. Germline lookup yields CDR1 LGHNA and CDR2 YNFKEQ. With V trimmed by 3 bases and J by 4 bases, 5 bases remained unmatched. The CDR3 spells CASSHFGGVYNEQFF. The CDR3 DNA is TGTGCCAGCAGCCATTTCGGGGGGGTGTACAATGAGCAGTTCTTC.

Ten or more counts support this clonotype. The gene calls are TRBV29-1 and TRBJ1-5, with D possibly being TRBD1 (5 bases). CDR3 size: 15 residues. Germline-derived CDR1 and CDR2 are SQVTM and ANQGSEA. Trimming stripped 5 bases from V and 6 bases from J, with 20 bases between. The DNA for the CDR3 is TGCAGCGTTTCTCATGGGACCACCGGGGGTCAGCCCCAGCATTTT. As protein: CSVSHGTTGGQPQHF.

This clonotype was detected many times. CDR3 nucleotide sequence: TGTGCCAGCAGCTTCCTACTAGCGGGGGGCCCCTACGAGCAGTACTTC. This sequence encodes CASSFLLAGGPYEQYF. The chain recombines TRBV7-2 with TRBJ2-7; 12 positions match TRBD2. Germline V gene data show CDR1 as SGHTA and CDR2 as FQGNSA. The CDR3 is 16 residues long. J gave up 2 bases and V 3 bases, and 5 bases lay outside the gene matches. The complete variable domain, with remaining parts taken from reference TRBV7-2 and TRBJ2-7, reads GAGVSQSPSNKVTEKGKDVELRCDPISGHTALYWYRQSLGQGLEFLIYFQGNSAPDKSGLPSDRFSAERTGGSVSTLTIQRTQQEDSAVYLCASSFLLAGGPYEQYFGPGTRLTVT.

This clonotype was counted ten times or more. CDR3 protein: CASSSPSSGRSTDTQYF. CDR3 bases: TGTGCCAGCAGCTCCCCCTCTAGCGGGAGAAGCACAGATACGCAGTATTTT. The genes are TRBV7-2 and TRBJ2-3, with TRBD2 matching over 10 bases. Germline assignment: CDR1 SGHTA and CDR2 FQGNSA. V shed 4 bases and J 0 bases; nucleotides not matched to a gene: 7. The CDR3 sequence is 17 residues long.

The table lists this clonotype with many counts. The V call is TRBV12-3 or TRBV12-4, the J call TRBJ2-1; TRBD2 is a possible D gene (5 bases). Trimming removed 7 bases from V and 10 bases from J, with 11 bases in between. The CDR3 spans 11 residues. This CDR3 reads CASNGGPEQFF. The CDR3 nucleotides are TGTGCCAGCAATGGAGGCCCAGAGCAGTTCTTC.

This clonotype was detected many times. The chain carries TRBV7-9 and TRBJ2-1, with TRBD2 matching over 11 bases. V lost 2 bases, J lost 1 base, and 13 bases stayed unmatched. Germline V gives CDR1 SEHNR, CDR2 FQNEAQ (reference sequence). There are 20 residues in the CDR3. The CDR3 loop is CASSLSASGGISSSYNEQFF. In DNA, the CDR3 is TGTGCCAGCAGCTTATCTGCTAGCGGGGGGATTTCCTCTTCCTACAATGAGCAGTTCTTC.

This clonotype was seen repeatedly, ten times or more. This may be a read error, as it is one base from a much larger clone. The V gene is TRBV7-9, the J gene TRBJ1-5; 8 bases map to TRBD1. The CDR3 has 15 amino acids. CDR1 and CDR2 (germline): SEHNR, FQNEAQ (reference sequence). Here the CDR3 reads CVSSSTGAGTKTQNF. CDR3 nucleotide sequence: TGTGTCAGCAGCTCGACAGGGGCAGGGACTAAGACCCAGAATTTT.

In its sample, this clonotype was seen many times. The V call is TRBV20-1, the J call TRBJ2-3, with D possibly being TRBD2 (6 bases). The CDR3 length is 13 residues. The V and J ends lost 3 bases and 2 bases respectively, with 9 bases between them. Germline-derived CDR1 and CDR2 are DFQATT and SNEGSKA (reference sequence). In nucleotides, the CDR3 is TGCAGTGCTAGCGGGACTTTCACAGATACGCAGTATTTT. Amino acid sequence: CSASGTFTDTQYF.

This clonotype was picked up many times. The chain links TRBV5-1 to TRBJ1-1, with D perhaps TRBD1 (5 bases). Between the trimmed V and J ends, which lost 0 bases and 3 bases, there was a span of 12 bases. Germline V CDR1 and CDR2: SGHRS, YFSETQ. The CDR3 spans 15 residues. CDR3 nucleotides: TGCGCCAGCAGCTTGGAATGGGGGTTGGACACTGAAGCTTTCTTT. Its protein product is CASSLEWGLDTEAFF.

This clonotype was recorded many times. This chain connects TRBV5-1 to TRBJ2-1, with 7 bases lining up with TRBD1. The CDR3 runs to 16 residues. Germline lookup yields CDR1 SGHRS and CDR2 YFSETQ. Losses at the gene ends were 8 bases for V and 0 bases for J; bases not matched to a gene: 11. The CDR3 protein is CASMRGGGSSYNEQFF. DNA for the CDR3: TGCGCCAGTATGAGAGGGGGCGGCAGCTCCTACAATGAGCAGTTCTTC.

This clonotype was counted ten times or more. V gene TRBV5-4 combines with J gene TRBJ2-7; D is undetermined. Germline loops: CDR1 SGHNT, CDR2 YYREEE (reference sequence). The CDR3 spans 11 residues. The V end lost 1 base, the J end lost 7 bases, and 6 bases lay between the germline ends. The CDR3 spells CASSLLGEQYF. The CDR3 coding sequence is TGTGCCAGCAGCTTGTTGGGGGAGCAGTACTTC. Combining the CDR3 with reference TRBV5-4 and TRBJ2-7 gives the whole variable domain ETGVTQSPTHLIKTRGQQVTLRCSSQSGHNTVSWYQQALGQGPQFIFQYYREEENGRGNFPPRFSGLQFPNYSSELNVNALELDDSALYLCASSLLGEQYFGPGTRLTVT.

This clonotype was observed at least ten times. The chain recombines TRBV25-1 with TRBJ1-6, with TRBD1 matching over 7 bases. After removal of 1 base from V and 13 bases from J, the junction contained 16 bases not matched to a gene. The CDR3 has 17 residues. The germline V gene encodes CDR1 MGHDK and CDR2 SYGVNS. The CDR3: CASSESLTGIHLSPLHF. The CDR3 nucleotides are TGTGCCAGCAGTGAATCCCTGACAGGGATCCATCTTTCCCCCCTCCACTTT.

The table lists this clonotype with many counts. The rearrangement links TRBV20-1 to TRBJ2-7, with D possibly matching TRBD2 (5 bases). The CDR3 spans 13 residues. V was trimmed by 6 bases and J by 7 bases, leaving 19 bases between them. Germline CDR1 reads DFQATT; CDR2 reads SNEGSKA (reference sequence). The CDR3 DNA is TGCAGTGCCCTCCCGGGGTCCTTACGGGAGCAGTACTTC. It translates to CSALPGSLREQYF.

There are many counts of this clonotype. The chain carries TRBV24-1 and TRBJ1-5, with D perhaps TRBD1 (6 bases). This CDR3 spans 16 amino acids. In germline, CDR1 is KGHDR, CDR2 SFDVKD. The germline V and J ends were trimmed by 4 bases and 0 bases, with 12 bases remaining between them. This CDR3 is CATSDGTFDSNQPQHF. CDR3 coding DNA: TGTGCCACCAGTGACGGGACATTCGATAGCAATCAGCCCCAGCATTTT.

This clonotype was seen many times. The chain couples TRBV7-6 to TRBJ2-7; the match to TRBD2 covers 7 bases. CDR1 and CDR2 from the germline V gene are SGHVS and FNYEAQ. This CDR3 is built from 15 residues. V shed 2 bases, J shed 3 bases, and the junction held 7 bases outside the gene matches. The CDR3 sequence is CASSLLDQRDYEQYF. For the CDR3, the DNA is TGTGCCAGCAGCTTATTGGATCAGCGGGACTACGAGCAGTACTTC.

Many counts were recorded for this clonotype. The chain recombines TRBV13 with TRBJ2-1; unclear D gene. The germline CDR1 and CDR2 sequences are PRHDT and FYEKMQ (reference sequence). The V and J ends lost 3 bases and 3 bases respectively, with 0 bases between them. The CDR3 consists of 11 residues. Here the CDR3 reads CASSFYNEQFF. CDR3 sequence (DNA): TGTGCCAGCAGCTTCTACAATGAGCAGTTCTTC.

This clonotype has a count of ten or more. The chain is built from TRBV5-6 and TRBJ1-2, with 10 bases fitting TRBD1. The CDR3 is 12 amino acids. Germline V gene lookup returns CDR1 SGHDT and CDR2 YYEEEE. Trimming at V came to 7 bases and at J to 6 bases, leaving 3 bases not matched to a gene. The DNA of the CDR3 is TGTGCCAGCCTAGACAGGGGGCATGGCTACACCTTC. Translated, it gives CASLDRGHGYTF. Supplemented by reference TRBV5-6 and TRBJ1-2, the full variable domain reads DAGVTQSPTHLIKTRGQQVTLRCSPKSGHDTVSWYQQALGQGPQFIFQYYEEEERQRGNFPDRFSGHQFPNYSSELNVNALLLGDSALYLCASLDRGHGYTFGSGTRLTVV.

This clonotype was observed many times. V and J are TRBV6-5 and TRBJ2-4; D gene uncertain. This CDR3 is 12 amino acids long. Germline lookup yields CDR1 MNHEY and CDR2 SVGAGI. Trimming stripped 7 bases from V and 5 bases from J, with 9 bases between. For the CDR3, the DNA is TGTGCCAGCAAAGGTGGCCAAAACATTCAGTACTTC. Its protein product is CASKGGQNIQYF.

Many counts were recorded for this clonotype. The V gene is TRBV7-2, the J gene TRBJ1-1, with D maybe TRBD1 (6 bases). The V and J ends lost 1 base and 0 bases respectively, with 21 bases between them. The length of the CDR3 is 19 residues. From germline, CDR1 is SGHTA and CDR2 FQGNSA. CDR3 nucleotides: TGTGCCAGCAGCTTAGATTCATTCGGCTGGGGGGCAGTGAACACTGAAGCTTTCTTT. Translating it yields CASSLDSFGWGAVNTEAFF. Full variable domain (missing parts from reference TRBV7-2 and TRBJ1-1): GAGVSQSPSNKVTEKGKDVELRCDPISGHTALYWYRQSLGQGLEFLIYFQGNSAPDKSGLPSDRFSAERTGGSVSTLTIQRTQQEDSAVYLCASSLDSFGWGAVNTEAFFGQGTRLTVV.

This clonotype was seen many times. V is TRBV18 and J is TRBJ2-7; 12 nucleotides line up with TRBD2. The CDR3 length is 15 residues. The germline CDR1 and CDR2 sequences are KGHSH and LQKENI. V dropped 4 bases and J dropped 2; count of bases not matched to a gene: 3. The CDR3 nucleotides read TGTGCCAGCTCACGACTAGCGGGGGATCCCTACGAGCAGTACTTC. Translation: CASSRLAGDPYEQYF.

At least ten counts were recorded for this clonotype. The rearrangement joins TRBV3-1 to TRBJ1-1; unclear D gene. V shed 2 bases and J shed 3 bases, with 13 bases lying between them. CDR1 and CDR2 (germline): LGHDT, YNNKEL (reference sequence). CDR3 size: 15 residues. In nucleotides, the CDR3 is TGTGCCAGCAGCCAACGTGAAAGGGAATACACTGAAGCTTTCTTT. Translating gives CASSQREREYTEAFF.

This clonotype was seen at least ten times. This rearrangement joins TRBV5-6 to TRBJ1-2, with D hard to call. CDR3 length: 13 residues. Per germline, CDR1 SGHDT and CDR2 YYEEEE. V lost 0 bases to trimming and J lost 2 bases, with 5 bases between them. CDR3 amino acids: CASSLAVNYGYTF. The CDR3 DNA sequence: TGTGCCAGCAGCTTGGCGGTGAACTATGGCTACACCTTC.

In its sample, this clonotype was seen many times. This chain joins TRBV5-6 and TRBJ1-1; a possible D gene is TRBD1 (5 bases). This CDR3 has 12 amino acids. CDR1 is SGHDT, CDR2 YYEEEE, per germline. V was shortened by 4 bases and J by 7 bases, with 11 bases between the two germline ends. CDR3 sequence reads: CASSVVGGEAFF. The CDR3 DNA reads TGTGCCAGCAGCGTGGTGGGGGGTGAAGCTTTCTTT. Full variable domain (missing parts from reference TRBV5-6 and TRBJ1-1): DAGVTQSPTHLIKTRGQQVTLRCSPKSGHDTVSWYQQALGQGPQFIFQYYEEEERQRGNFPDRFSGHQFPNYSSELNVNALLLGDSALYLCASSVVGGEAFFGQGTRLTVV.